These T cell receptor beta chains were read from a single sample in a study of prognosis after radiotherapy for stage I lung cancer. TCRdb re-called the multiplex PCR reads with MiXCR, one entry per CDR3 protein. The repertoire holds under 20,000 distinct CDR3 sequences, with around half as singletons. Sequenced material: PBMCs, taken before or after stereotactic body radiation therapy (not recorded which). The receptors were sampled from a donor aged 50 or older with non-small cell lung cancer. Both conserved end residues are part of each CDR3. Fields, in order: J gene, clone size, D gene, V gene, CDR3 protein, CDR3 DNA. D genes are given only for firm matches. The size entry is marked missing in some rows and otherwise reads once, few, many or a size class.

>TRBJ2-1|-|-|TRBV6-2/TRBV6-3
CAIITQTRVQFF
TGTGCCATCATAACCCAGACTAGGGTTCAGTTCTTC
>TRBJ2-5|once|TRBD1|TRBV6-1
CASSGRTGRSVTQYF
TGTGCCAGCAGTGGGAGGACAGGGAGGTCTGTGACCCAGTACTTC
>TRBJ2-5|many|TRBD2|TRBV7-6
CASSLGSGRIQETQYF
TGTGCCAGCAGCTTAGGGAGCGGGAGGATTCAAGAGACCCAGTACTTC
>TRBJ2-3|-|-|TRBV27
CASRVLRLGATDTQYF
TGTGCCAGCAGAGTTTTAAGGCTTGGGGCCACAGATACGCAGTATTTT
>TRBJ2-7|many|TRBD2|TRBV20-1
CSARSLAGESPEYF
TGCAGTGCTAGAAGCCTAGCGGGAGAGAGTCCGGAGTACTTC
>TRBJ2-7|-|-|TRBV19
CASSLTLGEHYF
TGTGCCAGTAGTTTAACCCTAGGCGAGCATTACTTC
>TRBJ1-2|medium-sized|-|TRBV6-1
CASSEFLGYTF
TGTGCCAGCAGTGAATTCCTTGGCTACACCTTC
>TRBJ2-2|many|TRBD1|TRBV2
CASRAETGKTGELFF
TGTGCCAGCAGAGCCGAGACAGGGAAGACCGGGGAGCTGTTTTTT
>TRBJ2-5|many|TRBD1|TRBV9
CASSPGQGQETQYF
TGTGCCAGCAGCCCGGGACAGGGGCAAGAGACCCAGTACTTC
>TRBJ2-7|-|-|TRBV12-3/TRBV12-4
CASSLTATYEQYF
TGTGCCAGCAGTTTAACAGCCACCTACGAGCAGTACTTC
>TRBJ2-3|-|-|TRBV12-3/TRBV12-4
CASSPAGGTDTRYF
TGTGCCAGCAGCCCCGCCGGGGGCACAGATACGCGGTATTTT
>TRBJ1-2|-|-|TRBV29-1
CSAGHYGYTF
TGCAGCGCCGGACACTATGGCTACACCTTC
>TRBJ1-1|many|-|TRBV28
CATGGHGTEAFF
TGTGCCACCGGGGGACATGGCACTGAAGCTTTCTTT
>TRBJ1-2|many|TRBD1|TRBV20-1
CSATEQGGAGGYTF
TGCAGTGCTACGGAACAAGGGGGCGCGGGCGGCTACACCTTC
>TRBJ2-2|-|-|TRBV6-1
CASSLVLAADTWDLFF
TGTGCCAGCAGCCTCGTGCTGGCGGCTGACACCTGGGATCTGTTTTTT
>TRBJ2-7|-|TRBD1|TRBV2
CASRGQGLYEQYF
TGTGCCAGCAGGGGACAGGGTCTTTACGAGCAGTACTTC
>TRBJ2-3|-|-|TRBV12-3/TRBV12-4
CASSLAWAGTDTQYF
TGTGCCAGCAGTTTAGCCTGGGCGGGCACAGATACGCAGTATTTT